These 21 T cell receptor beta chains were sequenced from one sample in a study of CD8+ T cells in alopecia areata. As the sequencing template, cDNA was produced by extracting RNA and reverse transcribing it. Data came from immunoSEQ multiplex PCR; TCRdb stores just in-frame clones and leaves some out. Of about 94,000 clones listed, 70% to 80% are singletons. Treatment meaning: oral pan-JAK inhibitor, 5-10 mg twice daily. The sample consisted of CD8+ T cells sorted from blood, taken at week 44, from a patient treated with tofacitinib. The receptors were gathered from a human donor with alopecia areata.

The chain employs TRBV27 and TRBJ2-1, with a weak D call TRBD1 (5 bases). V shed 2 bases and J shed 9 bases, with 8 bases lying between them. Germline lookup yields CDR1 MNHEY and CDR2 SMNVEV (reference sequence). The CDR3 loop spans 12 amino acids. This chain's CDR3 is CASSLGASEQFF. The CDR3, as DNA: TGTGCCAGCAGTTTAGGGGCGAGTGAGCAGTTCTTC.

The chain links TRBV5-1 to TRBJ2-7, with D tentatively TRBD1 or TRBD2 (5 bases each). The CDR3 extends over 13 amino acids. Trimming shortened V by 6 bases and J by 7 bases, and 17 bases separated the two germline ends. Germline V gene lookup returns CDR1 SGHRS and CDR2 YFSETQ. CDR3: CASKGTDPTEQYF. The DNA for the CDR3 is TGCGCCAGCAAAGGGACGGACCCTACGGAGCAGTACTTC. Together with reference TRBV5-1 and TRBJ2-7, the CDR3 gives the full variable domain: KAGVTQTPRYLIKTRGQQVTLSCSPISGHRSVSWYQQTPGQGLQFLFEYFSETQRNKGNFPGRFSGRQFSNSRSEMNVSTLELGDSALYLCASKGTDPTEQYFGPGTRLTVT.

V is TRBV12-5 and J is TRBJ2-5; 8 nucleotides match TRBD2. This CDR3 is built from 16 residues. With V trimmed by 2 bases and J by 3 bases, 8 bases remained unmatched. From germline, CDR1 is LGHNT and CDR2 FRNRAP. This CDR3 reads CASGLRVAGMKETQYF. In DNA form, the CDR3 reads TGTGCTAGTGGTTTGAGGGTAGCGGGGATGAAAGAGACCCAGTACTTC.

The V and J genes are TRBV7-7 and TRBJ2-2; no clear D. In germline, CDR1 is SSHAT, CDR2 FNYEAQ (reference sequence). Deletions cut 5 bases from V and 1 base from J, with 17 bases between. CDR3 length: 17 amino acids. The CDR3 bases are TGTGCCAGCAGCCGAGTAGGAGAACCGAAGAACACCGGGGAGCTGTTTTTT. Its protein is CASSRVGEPKNTGELFF.

The CDR3 DNA is TGTGCCAGCAGAACTTACGGGGAGACCTACAATGAGCAGTTCTTC. Translating gives CASRTYGETYNEQFF. The V and J genes are TRBV7-2 and TRBJ2-1, with a tentative D call TRBD2 (5 bases). The germline V gene has CDR1 SGHTA and CDR2 FQGNSA. V lost 6 bases to trimming and J lost 2 bases, with 14 bases between them. The length of the CDR3 is 15 residues.

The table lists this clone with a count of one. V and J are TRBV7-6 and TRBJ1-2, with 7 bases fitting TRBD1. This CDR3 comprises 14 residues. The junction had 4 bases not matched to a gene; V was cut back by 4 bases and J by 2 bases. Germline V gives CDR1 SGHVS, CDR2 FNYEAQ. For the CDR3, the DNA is TGTGCCAGCAGCTCATCCAGGGGGAACTATGGCTACACCTTC. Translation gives CASSSSRGNYGYTF. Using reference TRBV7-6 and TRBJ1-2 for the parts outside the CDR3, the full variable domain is GAGVSQSPRYKVTKRGQDVALRCDPISGHVSLYWYRQALGQGPEFLTYFNYEAQQDKSGLPNDRFSAERPEGSISTLTIQRTEQRDSAMYRCASSSSRGNYGYTFGSGTRLTVV.

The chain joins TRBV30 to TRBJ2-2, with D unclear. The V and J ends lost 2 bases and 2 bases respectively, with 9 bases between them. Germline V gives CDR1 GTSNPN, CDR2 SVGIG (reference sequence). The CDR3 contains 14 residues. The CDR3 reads CAWSSGVNTGELFF. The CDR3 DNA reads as TGTGCCTGGAGTTCTGGGGTCAACACCGGGGAGCTGTTTTTT.

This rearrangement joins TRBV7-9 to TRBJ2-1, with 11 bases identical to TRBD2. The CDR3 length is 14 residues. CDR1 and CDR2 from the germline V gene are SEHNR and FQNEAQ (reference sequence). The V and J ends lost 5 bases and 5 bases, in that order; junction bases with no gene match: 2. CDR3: CASSISGGDNEQFF. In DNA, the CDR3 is TGTGCCAGCAGCATTAGCGGGGGGGACAATGAGCAGTTCTTC.

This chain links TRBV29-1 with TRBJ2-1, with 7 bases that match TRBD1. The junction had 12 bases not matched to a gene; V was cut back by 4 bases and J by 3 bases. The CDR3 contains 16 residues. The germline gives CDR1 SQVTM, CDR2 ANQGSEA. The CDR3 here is CSVVWVTGNYYNEQFF. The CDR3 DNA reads TGCAGCGTTGTGTGGGTGACAGGGAACTACTACAATGAGCAGTTCTTC.

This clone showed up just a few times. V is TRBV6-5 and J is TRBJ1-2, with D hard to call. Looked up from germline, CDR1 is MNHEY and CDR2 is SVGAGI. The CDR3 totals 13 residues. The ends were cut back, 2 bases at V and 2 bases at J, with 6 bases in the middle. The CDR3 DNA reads TGTGCCAGCAGTTACGGCAGAAACTATGGCTACACCTTC. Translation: CASSYGRNYGYTF.

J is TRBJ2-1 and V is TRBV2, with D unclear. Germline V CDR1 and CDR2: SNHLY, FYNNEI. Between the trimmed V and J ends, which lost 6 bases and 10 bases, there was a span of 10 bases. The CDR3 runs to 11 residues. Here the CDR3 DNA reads TGTGCCAGCAGCCCCTCGTGGGAGCAGTTCTTC. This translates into CASSPSWEQFF.

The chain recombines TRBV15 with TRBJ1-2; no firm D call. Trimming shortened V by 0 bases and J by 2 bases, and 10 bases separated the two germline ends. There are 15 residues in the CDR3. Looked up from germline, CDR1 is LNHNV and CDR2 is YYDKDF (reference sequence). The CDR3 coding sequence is TGTGCCACCAGCAGAGATCTGGGGTCCAACTATGGCTACACCTTC. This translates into CATSRDLGSNYGYTF. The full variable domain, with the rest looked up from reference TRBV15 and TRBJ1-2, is DAMVIQNPRYQVTQFGKPVTLSCSQTLNHNVMYWYQQKSSQAPKLLFHYYDKDFNNEADTPDNFQSRRPNTSFCFLDIRSPGLGDTAMYLCATSRDLGSNYGYTFGSGTRLTVV.

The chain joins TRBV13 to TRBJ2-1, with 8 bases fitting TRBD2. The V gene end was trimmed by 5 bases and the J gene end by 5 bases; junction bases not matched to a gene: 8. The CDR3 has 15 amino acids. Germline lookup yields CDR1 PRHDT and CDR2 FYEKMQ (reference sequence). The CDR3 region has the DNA TGTGCCAGCAGCCCAACAAGCGGGGGAAACAATGAGCAGTTCTTC. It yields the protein CASSPTSGGNNEQFF.

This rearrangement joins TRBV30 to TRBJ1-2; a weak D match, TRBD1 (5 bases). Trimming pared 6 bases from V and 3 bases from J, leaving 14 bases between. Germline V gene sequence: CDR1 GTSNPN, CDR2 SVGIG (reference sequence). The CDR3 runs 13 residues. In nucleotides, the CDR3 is TGTGCCTGCCTAAGGGGCGTCGACTATGGCTACACCTTC. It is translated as CACLRGVDYGYTF.

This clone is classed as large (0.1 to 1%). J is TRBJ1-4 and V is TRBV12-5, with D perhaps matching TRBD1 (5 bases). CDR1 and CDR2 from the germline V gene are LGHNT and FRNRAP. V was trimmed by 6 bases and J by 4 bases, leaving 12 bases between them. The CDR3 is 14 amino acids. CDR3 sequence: CASGLWGNNEKLFF. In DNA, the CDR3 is TGTGCTAGTGGCCTATGGGGGAATAATGAAAAACTGTTTTTT. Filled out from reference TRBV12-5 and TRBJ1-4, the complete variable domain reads DARVTQTPRHKVTEMGQEVTMRCQPILGHNTVFWYRQTMMQGLELLAYFRNRAPLDDSGMPKDRFSAEMPDATLATLKIQPSEPRDSAVYFCASGLWGNNEKLFFGSGTQLSVL.

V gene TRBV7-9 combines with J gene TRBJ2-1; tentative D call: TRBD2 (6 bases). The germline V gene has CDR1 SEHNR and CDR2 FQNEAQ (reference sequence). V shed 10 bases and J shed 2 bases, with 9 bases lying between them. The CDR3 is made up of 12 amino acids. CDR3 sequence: CATWGAYNEQFF. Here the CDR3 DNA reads TGTGCCACGTGGGGGGCCTACAATGAGCAGTTCTTC.

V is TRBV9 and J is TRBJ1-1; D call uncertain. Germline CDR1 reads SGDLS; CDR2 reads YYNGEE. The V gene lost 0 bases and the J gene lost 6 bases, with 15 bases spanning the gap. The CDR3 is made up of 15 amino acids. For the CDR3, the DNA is TGTGCCAGCAGCGTAGGTCCAGCGTTGTGGGCTGAAGCTTTCTTT. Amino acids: CASSVGPALWAEAFF.

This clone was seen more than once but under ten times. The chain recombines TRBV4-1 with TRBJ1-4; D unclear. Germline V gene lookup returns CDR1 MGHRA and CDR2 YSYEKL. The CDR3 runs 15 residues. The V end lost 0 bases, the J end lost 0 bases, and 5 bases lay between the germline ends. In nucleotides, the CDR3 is TGCGCCAGCAGCCAAGACAGAGCAACTAATGAAAAACTGTTTTTT. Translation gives CASSQDRATNEKLFF.

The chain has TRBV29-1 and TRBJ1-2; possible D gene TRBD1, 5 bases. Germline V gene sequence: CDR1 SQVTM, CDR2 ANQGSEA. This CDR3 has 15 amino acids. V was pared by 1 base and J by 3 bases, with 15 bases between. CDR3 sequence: CSVEGRGQLDYGYTF. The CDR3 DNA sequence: TGCAGCGTTGAAGGTAGAGGACAATTAGACTATGGCTACACCTTC. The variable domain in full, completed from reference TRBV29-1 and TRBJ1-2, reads SAVISQKPSRDICQRGTSLTIQCQVDSQVTMMFWYRQQPGQSLTLIATANQGSEATYESGFVIDKFPISRPNLTFSTLTVSNMSPEDSSIYLCSVEGRGQLDYGYTFGSGTRLTVV.

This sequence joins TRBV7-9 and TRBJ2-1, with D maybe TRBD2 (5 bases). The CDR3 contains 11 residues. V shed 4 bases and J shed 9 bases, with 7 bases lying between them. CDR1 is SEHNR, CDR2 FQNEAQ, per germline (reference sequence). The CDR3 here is CASSSGIEQFF. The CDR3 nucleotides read TGTGCCAGCAGCTCCGGGATTGAGCAGTTCTTC.

CDR3 coding DNA: TGTGCCAGCAGTGATACAGGGGTCGAACAGCCCCAGCATTTT. Amino acid sequence: CASSDTGVEQPQHF. The chain links TRBV6-1 to TRBJ1-5; 7 bases align to TRBD1. CDR1 MNHNS and CDR2 SASEGT come from the germline V gene. V lost 3 bases and J lost 7; bases outside the gene matches: 6. This CDR3 is built from 14 residues.